The 21 T cell receptor beta chains below were found in one sample sequenced in a study of blood T cell repertoires in COVID-19. Some clones are missing from TCRdb's copy, which holds only in-frame ones; the method was immunoSEQ multiplex PCR. This sample yields 90,000 to 140,000 clones, of which roughly four fifths are seen a single time; 15% belongs to the top ten. The sequencing sample was made of peripheral blood. These receptors were collected from a woman older than 75 with acute or convalescent COVID-19.

This sequence joins TRBV4-3 and TRBJ2-1; D is undetermined. Between the trimmed V and J ends, which lost 4 bases and 0 bases, there was a span of 16 bases. CDR1 is LGHNA and CDR2 is YSLEER in the germline V gene. The CDR3 extends over 17 amino acids. CDR3 sequence reads: CASSPDVGGISYNEQFF. For the CDR3, the DNA is TGCGCCAGCAGCCCGGATGTCGGCGGTATCTCCTACAATGAGCAGTTCTTC.

V usage is TRBV28 and J usage is TRBJ2-7; 10 positions match TRBD1. In germline, CDR1 is MDHEN, CDR2 SYDVKM. This CDR3 region has 13 residues. The V gene end was trimmed by 8 bases and the J gene end by 7 bases; junction bases not matched to a gene: 8. The CDR3 sequence is CASGGTGAKEQYF. DNA of the CDR3: TGTGCCAGCGGGGGGACAGGGGCGAAGGAGCAGTACTTC.

This chain connects TRBV5-1 to TRBJ1-1; D remains unclear. Trimming removed 1 base from V and 1 base from J, with 20 bases in between. CDR1 and CDR2 from the germline V gene are SGHRS and YFSETQ. This CDR3 region has 18 residues. CDR3 in amino acids: CASSLMGSPGKKNTEAFF. The CDR3 bases are TGCGCCAGCAGCTTGATGGGCTCCCCTGGTAAGAAGAACACTGAAGCTTTCTTT. Full variable domain (remainder filled in from reference TRBV5-1 and TRBJ1-1): KAGVTQTPRYLIKTRGQQVTLSCSPISGHRSVSWYQQTPGQGLQFLFEYFSETQRNKGNFPGRFSGRQFSNSRSEMNVSTLELGDSALYLCASSLMGSPGKKNTEAFFGQGTRLTVV.

The V call is TRBV3-1 (or the pseudogene TRBV3-2), the J call TRBJ1-2, with 8 nucleotides matching TRBD1. Germline V gene sequence: CDR1 LGHDT, CDR2 YNNKEL (reference sequence). The CDR3 length is 14 residues. V gave up 2 bases and J gave up 4 bases; unmatched junction bases: 3. Here the CDR3 reads CASSQRDRLYGYTF. The CDR3 region has the DNA TGTGCCAGCAGCCAACGGGACAGGCTCTATGGCTACACCTTC.

This clone has a count of ten or more. The V gene is TRBV27, the J gene TRBJ2-1; D not resolved. The germline gives CDR1 MNHEY, CDR2 SMNVEV (reference sequence). The CDR3 contains 14 residues. Trimming took off 3 bases at V and 7 bases at J, with 13 bases between the two ends. CDR3 sequence reads: CASSFLGPLNEQFF. CDR3 coding DNA: TGTGCCAGCAGTTTCCTAGGTCCGTTGAATGAGCAGTTCTTC.

The chain joins TRBV18 to TRBJ1-4; unclear D gene. CDR3 length: 13 amino acids. V lost 3 bases and J lost 7, with 9 bases in between. Germline CDR1 KGHSH, CDR2 LQKENI. The CDR3 region has the DNA TGTGCCAGCTCACCCTCTCGGAGTGAAAAACTGTTTTTT. Amino acids: CASSPSRSEKLFF.

The chain couples TRBV5-6 to TRBJ2-7; possibly TRBD2 for D (5 bases). Trimming stripped 4 bases from V and 6 bases from J, with 17 bases between. This CDR3 contains 14 residues. The germline V gene has CDR1 SGHDT and CDR2 YYEEEE. Written as DNA, the CDR3 is TGTGCCAGCAGCCCTGGGCTAGCCGCGGGCGAGCAGTACGTC. As protein: CASSPGLAAGEQYV.

The chain combines TRBV7-2 with TRBJ2-5; 11 positions agree with TRBD1. CDR3 length: 14 residues. The J segment lost 5 bases and the V segment lost 2 bases, leaving 1 base of the junction unmatched. The germline V gene has CDR1 SGHTA and CDR2 FQGNSA. The CDR3 DNA follows: TGTGCCAGCAGCTTAAGGACAGGGGGCGAGACCCAGTACTTC. This gives the protein CASSLRTGGETQYF.

V and J are TRBV28 and TRBJ2-1, with 8 nucleotides matching TRBD1. The CDR3 runs 15 residues. The J segment lost 3 bases and the V segment lost 4 bases, leaving 5 bases of the junction unmatched. In germline, CDR1 is MDHEN, CDR2 SYDVKM. In DNA form, the CDR3 reads TGTGCCAGCAGTTCATACAGGGGGGACTACAATGAGCAGTTCTTC. It translates to CASSSYRGDYNEQFF.

Here the CDR3 reads CSVVGAGGYEQYF. The CDR3 DNA follows: TGCAGCGTTGTCGGTGCAGGGGGCTACGAGCAGTACTTC. V is TRBV29-1 and J is TRBJ2-7, with 7 bases aligning to TRBD1. The CDR3 has 13 amino acids. Germline V gene lookup returns CDR1 SQVTM and CDR2 ANQGSEA. V was clipped by 4 bases and J by 3 bases; unmatched bases: 6.

The chain uses TRBV5-1 and TRBJ2-3; D may be TRBD2 (6 bases). This CDR3 contains 14 residues. The V and J ends lost 4 bases and 2 bases respectively, with 11 bases between them. CDR1 and CDR2 from the germline V gene are SGHRS and YFSETQ. The CDR3 spells CASSKDYSTDTQYF. The CDR3 nucleotides read TGCGCCAGCAGCAAGGACTACTCCACAGATACGCAGTATTTT.

The genes are TRBV5-4 and TRBJ2-1; the match to TRBD1 covers 8 bases. CDR3 length: 17 residues. The germline V gene has CDR1 SGHNT and CDR2 YYREEE (reference sequence). The J segment lost 0 bases and the V segment lost 7 bases, leaving 12 bases of the junction unmatched. In DNA, the CDR3 is TGTGCCAGCTGGGACAGGAGGGGACAAAGCTCCTACAATGAGCAGTTCTTC. This encodes CASWDRRGQSSYNEQFF. Drawing the rest from reference TRBV5-4 and TRBJ2-1, the complete variable domain is ETGVTQSPTHLIKTRGQQVTLRCSSQSGHNTVSWYQQALGQGPQFIFQYYREEENGRGNFPPRFSGLQFPNYSSELNVNALELDDSALYLCASWDRRGQSSYNEQFFGPGTRLTVL.

This clone has a single count. The DNA of the CDR3 is TGTGCCAGCAGCCGTGGGACACCGAGCTCCTACGAGCAGTACTTC. Its translation is CASSRGTPSSYEQYF. The chain joins TRBV6-6 to TRBJ2-7; D is perhaps TRBD1 (6 bases). Germline V gene lookup returns CDR1 MNHNY and CDR2 SVGAGI (reference sequence). The CDR3 has 15 residues. Trimming stripped 6 bases from V and 0 bases from J, with 15 bases between.

The chain employs TRBV4-2 and TRBJ1-2, with D possibly matching TRBD1 (5 bases). The CDR3 extends over 15 amino acids. V gave up 0 bases and J gave up 2 bases, with 10 bases separating them. Germline CDR1 and CDR2: LGHNA and YNFKEQ. CDR3 in amino acids: CASSQERGSNYGYTF. CDR3 nucleotides: TGTGCCAGCAGCCAAGAAAGGGGCTCGAACTATGGCTACACCTTC.

The chain carries TRBV6-5 and TRBJ1-2, with D possibly matching TRBD1 (5 bases). Germline V gene lookup returns CDR1 MNHEY and CDR2 SVGAGI. V shed 9 bases and J shed 3 bases, with 20 bases lying between them. CDR3 length: 15 amino acids. CDR3 protein: CASYGGGISDYGYTF. In DNA, the CDR3 is TGTGCCAGTTATGGGGGAGGGATTAGTGACTATGGCTACACCTTC.

The chain uses TRBV6-6 and TRBJ2-3, with TRBD2 matching over 16 bases. Germline CDR1 and CDR2: MNHNY and SVGAGI (reference sequence). J lost 6 bases, V lost 5 bases, and 11 bases had no gene match. The CDR3 has 18 amino acids. The DNA of the CDR3 is TGTGCCAGCAGTCCGGGACTAGCGGGAGGGCAGTCAAGGGATACGCAGTATTTT. Translated, it gives CASSPGLAGGQSRDTQYF.

The rearrangement uses TRBV28 and TRBJ2-4, with D possibly being TRBD1 (6 bases). The germline V gene has CDR1 MDHEN and CDR2 SYDVKM. Trimming removed 4 bases at V and 7 bases at J, with 17 bases between. This CDR3 contains 15 residues. The CDR3 protein is CASSSKTGPRNIQYF. The CDR3 DNA is TGTGCCAGCAGTTCTAAGACAGGCCCGAGGAACATTCAGTACTTC. The full variable domain, its missing parts supplied by reference TRBV28 and TRBJ2-4, is DVKVTQSSRYLVKRTGEKVFLECVQDMDHENMFWYRQDPGLGLRLIYFSYDVKMKEKGDIPEGYSVSREKKERFSLILESASTNQTSMYLCASSSKTGPRNIQYFGAGTRLSVL.

This chain joins TRBV29-1 and TRBJ2-3; D perhaps matches TRBD1 (5 bases). Germline CDR1 SQVTM, CDR2 ANQGSEA. Trimming cost V 6 bases and J 1 base, with 17 bases left between them. The CDR3 covers 15 residues. CDR3 loop: CSVSTDSLGTDTQYF. CDR3 DNA sequence: TGCAGCGTGAGCACTGACAGTTTGGGCACAGATACGCAGTATTTT.

In this sample, this clone turned up a few times. The gene calls are TRBV6-2 or TRBV6-3 and TRBJ1-5; 8 nucleotides agree with TRBD1. This CDR3 is 19 amino acids long. Losses at the gene ends were 0 bases for V and 0 bases for J; bases not matched to a gene: 10. From germline, CDR1 is MNHEY and CDR2 SVGEGT. The CDR3 protein is CASSYSSTGAMGSNQPQHF. The DNA for the CDR3 is TGTGCCAGCAGTTACTCCTCGACAGGGGCAATGGGTAGCAATCAGCCCCAGCATTTT.

The CDR3 protein is CAVLAGDTGELFF. The CDR3 DNA follows: TGTGCCGTCCTAGCGGGGGACACCGGGGAGCTGTTTTTT. J is TRBJ2-2 and V is TRBV28, with 10 bases identical to TRBD2. Germline V CDR1 and CDR2: MDHEN, SYDVKM. This CDR3 contains 13 residues. V gave up 11 bases and J gave up 3 bases; unmatched junction bases: 3.

DNA of the CDR3: TGTGCCAGCAGTCAACGAGGTGATACGCAGTATTTT. Translated: CASSQRGDTQYF. The V and J genes are TRBV28 and TRBJ2-3, with D hard to call. Germline V gene sequence: CDR1 MDHEN, CDR2 SYDVKM. V lost 5 bases and J lost 6, with 9 bases in between. The CDR3 spans 12 residues.